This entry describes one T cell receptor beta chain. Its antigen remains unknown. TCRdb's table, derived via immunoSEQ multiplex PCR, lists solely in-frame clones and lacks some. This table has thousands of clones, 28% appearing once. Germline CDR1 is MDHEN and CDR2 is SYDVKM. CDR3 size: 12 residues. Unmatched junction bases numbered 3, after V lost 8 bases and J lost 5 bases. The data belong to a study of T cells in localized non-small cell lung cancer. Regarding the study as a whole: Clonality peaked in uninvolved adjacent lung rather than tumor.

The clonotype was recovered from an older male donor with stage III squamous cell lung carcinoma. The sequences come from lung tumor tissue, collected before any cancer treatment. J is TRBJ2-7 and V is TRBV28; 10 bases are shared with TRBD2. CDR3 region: CASGLAGDEQYF. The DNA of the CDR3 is TGTGCCAGCGGTCTAGCGGGAGACGAGCAGTACTTC.